Following are 27 T cell receptor beta chains from one sample sequenced in a study of response to subunit inactivated influenza vaccine. Using its own MiXCR run on the RT-PCR reads, TCRdb lists one record per CDR3 protein. The sample has about 540,000 distinct CDR3 sequences, under 30% seen once. The sample also formed part of further work on T cells expressing NK-cell markers. That paper notes: 5'RACE template switching with UMIs generated TCR beta cDNA.

The sample in question was CD4+ T cells sorted from PBMCs, obtained 11 to 12 days after vaccination. Receptors were obtained from a man in his fifties who received an inactivated influenza vaccine.

The chain links TRBV5-6 to TRBJ2-5; tentative D call: TRBD1 (6 bases). Germline V gene data show CDR1 as SGHDT and CDR2 as YYEEEE. V shed 3 bases and J shed 7 bases, with 13 bases lying between them. This CDR3 is built from 13 residues. The CDR3 DNA is TGTGCCAGCAGCTCTTTGACAGGCGGGACCCAGTACTTC. Its translation: CASSSLTGGTQYF.

The chain carries TRBV7-6 and TRBJ2-7, with a weak D call TRBD2 (5 bases). The CDR3 sequence is 14 residues long. Trimming removed 5 bases at V and 3 bases at J, with 14 bases between. Per the germline V gene, CDR1 is SGHVS and CDR2 is FNYEAQ. The CDR3 nucleotides read TGTGCCAGCAGCCTGGATGCGGGCGACTACGAGCAGTACTTC. Residues: CASSLDAGDYEQYF.

The chain has TRBV9 and TRBJ1-1; 9 bases are shared with TRBD1. After removal of 0 bases from V and 10 bases from J, the junction contained 10 bases not matched to a gene. Germline V CDR1 and CDR2: SGDLS, YYNGEE. The CDR3 totals 15 residues. In DNA, the CDR3 is TGTGCCAGCAGCGTAGGAGGACAGGGGCTGGATTCAGCTTTCTTT. It specifies CASSVGGQGLDSAFF.

The chain uses TRBV20-1 and TRBJ2-1; 10 nucleotides align to TRBD1. The CDR3 is 16 amino acids. CDR1 and CDR2 from the germline V gene are DFQATT and SNEGSKA (reference sequence). V was pared by 1 base and J by 8 bases, with 11 bases of the junction left unmatched. CDR3 loop: CSARGTGTGVGDEQFF. CDR3 DNA sequence: TGCAGTGCTAGAGGCACCGGGACAGGGGTGGGCGATGAGCAGTTCTTC.

The gene calls are TRBV3-1 and TRBJ1-4; D unresolved. Germline CDR1 LGHDT, CDR2 YNNKEL (reference sequence). This CDR3 is built from 16 residues. V was clipped by 0 bases and J by 0 bases, with 8 bases between them. The CDR3 is CASSQDQVATNEKLFF. The CDR3 DNA reads as TGTGCCAGCAGCCAAGATCAAGTTGCAACTAATGAAAAACTGTTTTTT.

The genes are TRBV20-1 and TRBJ2-4; 8 bases are shared with TRBD2. With 1 base clipped from V and 0 bases from J, the junction kept 11 bases outside the gene matches. Looked up from germline, CDR1 is DFQATT and CDR2 is SNEGSKA (reference sequence). This CDR3 comprises 18 residues. The CDR3 here is CSARGVAGPLLAKNIQYF. Written as DNA, the CDR3 is TGCAGTGCTAGAGGGGTAGCGGGGCCCCTTTTAGCCAAAAACATTCAGTACTTC.

This chain uses TRBV20-1 with TRBJ1-1; D is unresolved. The CDR3 contains 12 residues. The V gene's germline CDR1 is DFQATT and CDR2 SNEGSKA (reference sequence). V lost 3 bases to trimming and J lost 5 bases, with 10 bases between them. CDR3 sequence (DNA): TGCAGTGCTAGTGTGGTATCGACTGAAGCTTTCTTT. Protein sequence: CSASVVSTEAFF.

This clonotype showed up just a few times. The CDR3: CASSPDFGRAYEQYF. As DNA, the CDR3 is TGTGCCAGCAGCCCCGATTTCGGCAGAGCCTACGAGCAGTACTTC. The V gene is TRBV7-2, the J gene TRBJ2-7; the D is unclear. With 5 bases removed from V and 2 bases from J, the gap between germline ends came to 16 bases. The germline V gene encodes CDR1 SGHTA and CDR2 FQGNSA. The CDR3 is 15 amino acids.

The chain recombines TRBV2 with TRBJ1-5, with no clear D. Looked up from germline, CDR1 is SNHLY and CDR2 is FYNNEI. Trimming cost V 5 bases and J 4 bases, with 9 bases left between them. The CDR3 consists of 13 residues. This chain's CDR3 is CASSRSPNQPQHF. CDR3 nucleotides: TGTGCCAGCAGTCGGTCACCTAATCAGCCCCAGCATTTT.

V is TRBV5-6 and J is TRBJ2-3; D is perhaps TRBD2 (5 bases). The CDR3 loop spans 15 amino acids. CDR1 is SGHDT, CDR2 YYEEEE, per germline. With 0 bases removed from V and 4 bases from J, the gap between germline ends came to 12 bases. The CDR3 DNA follows: TGTGCCAGCAGCTTGGGAGGAGGACGGGCAGATACGCAGTATTTT. This codes for CASSLGGGRADTQYF.

This chain links TRBV3-1 with TRBJ2-2; 8 nucleotides match TRBD2. The CDR3 runs to 16 residues. CDR1 LGHDT and CDR2 YNNKEL come from the germline V gene (reference sequence). J was trimmed by 8 bases and V by 0 bases; bases with no gene match: 8. The CDR3 loop reads CASSQDWGSGNGELFF. CDR3 nucleotides: TGTGCCAGCAGCCAAGATTGGGGTAGCGGGAATGGGGAGCTGTTTTTT. The complete variable domain, with remaining parts taken from reference TRBV3-1 and TRBJ2-2, reads DTAVSQTPKYLVTQMGNDKSIKCEQNLGHDTMYWYKQDSKKFLKIMFSYNNKELIINETVPNRFSPKSPDKAHLNLHINSLELGDSAVYFCASSQDWGSGNGELFFGEGSRLTVL.

CDR3 DNA: TGTGCCAGCAGCCATCGACAGGGACATGGTGGGGAGCTGTTTTTT. This encodes CASSHRQGHGGELFF. This chain connects TRBV6-1 to TRBJ2-2; 7 bases agree with TRBD1. The CDR3 has 15 residues. V was pared by 6 bases and J by 8 bases, with 12 bases of the junction left unmatched. Germline V gene data show CDR1 as MNHNS and CDR2 as SASEGT.

This clonotype was counted a single time. The genes are TRBV25-1 and TRBJ1-2; 9 nucleotides align to TRBD1. The CDR3 is 16 amino acids. The germline CDR1 and CDR2 sequences are MGHDK and SYGVNS. The J segment lost 4 bases and the V segment lost 3 bases, leaving 9 bases of the junction unmatched. The CDR3 bases are TGTGCCAGCAGTGAGGGACAGGGTTGGGGTAGCTATGGCTACACCTTC. This encodes CASSEGQGWGSYGYTF.

This clonotype was seen many times. This chain uses TRBV12-3 or TRBV12-4 with TRBJ1-2; TRBD1 agrees at 9 bases. The CDR3 spans 15 residues. J was trimmed by 5 bases and V by 5 bases; bases with no gene match: 9. This chain's CDR3 is CASSRTGASGYGYTF. CDR3 coding DNA: TGTGCCAGCAGTAGGACAGGGGCCTCGGGGTATGGCTACACCTTC.

V usage is TRBV20-1 and J usage is TRBJ2-1; D is perhaps TRBD2 (5 bases). The V end lost 6 bases, the J end lost 7 bases, and 25 bases lay between the germline ends. This CDR3 has 16 amino acids. Germline CDR1 DFQATT, CDR2 SNEGSKA (reference sequence). The CDR3 reads CSAPTRPGRFRNEQFF. The CDR3 coding sequence is TGCAGTGCCCCGACCCGCCCGGGGAGATTCAGAAATGAGCAGTTCTTC.

This clonotype was counted ten times or more. The V call is TRBV7-2, the J call TRBJ2-1, with 9 bases that match TRBD1. This CDR3 has 16 amino acids. Trimming at V came to 0 bases and at J to 9 bases, leaving 9 bases not matched to a gene. CDR1 is SGHTA, CDR2 FQGNSA, per germline. Here the CDR3 DNA reads TGTGCCAGCAGCTTAGCCCCGGGACAGGGTAATAGTGAGCAGTTCTTC. It yields the protein CASSLAPGQGNSEQFF. Full variable domain (outside the CDR3, taken from reference TRBV7-2 and TRBJ2-1): GAGVSQSPSNKVTEKGKDVELRCDPISGHTALYWYRQSLGQGLEFLIYFQGNSAPDKSGLPSDRFSAERTGGSVSTLTIQRTQQEDSAVYLCASSLAPGQGNSEQFFGPGTRLTVL.

This chain uses TRBV20-1 with TRBJ2-3, with 8 bases that match TRBD1. CDR1 is DFQATT and CDR2 is SNEGSKA in the germline V gene (reference sequence). This CDR3 has 16 residues. Trimming took 0 bases from V and 0 from J; bases not matched to a gene: 5. CDR3 in DNA: TGCAGTGCTAGAGAAACAGGGGGTATAAGCACAGATACGCAGTATTTT. It specifies CSARETGGISTDTQYF.

This clonotype was seen more than once but under ten times. V gene TRBV12-3 or TRBV12-4 combines with J gene TRBJ2-1, with D possibly TRBD2 on 7 matching bases. CDR3 size: 15 residues. V was shortened by 6 bases and J by 7 bases, with 19 bases between the two germline ends. CDR3 coding DNA: TGTGCCAGCAGCAAGAGGGGGGGTATAATGAATGAGCAGTTCTTC. It encodes CASSKRGGIMNEQFF.

At least ten counts were recorded for this clonotype. The rearrangement uses TRBV29-1 and TRBJ2-4; TRBD1 matches at 8 bases. V was pared by 6 bases and J by 4 bases, with 11 bases of the junction left unmatched. Germline CDR1 SQVTM, CDR2 ANQGSEA. The CDR3 totals 15 residues. CDR3 nucleotides: TGCAGCGTCGGAGGGGCCGACAGGGGTAAAAACATTCAGTACTTC. It codes for CSVGGADRGKNIQYF.

The chain recombines TRBV27 with TRBJ2-1; 9 nucleotides agree with TRBD1. This CDR3 is built from 16 residues. CDR1 is MNHEY, CDR2 SMNVEV, per germline (reference sequence). The J segment lost 5 bases and the V segment lost 8 bases, leaving 13 bases of the junction unmatched. For the CDR3, the DNA is TGTGCCAGCGGCCACTTCCGGGACAGGGTAAACAATGAGCAGTTCTTC. Its protein is CASGHFRDRVNNEQFF.

The chain joins TRBV3-1 to TRBJ1-1; D is uncertain. CDR1 and CDR2 (germline): LGHDT, YNNKEL (reference sequence). Trimming took 0 bases from V and 4 from J, leaving 15 bases between them. The CDR3 is 16 amino acids. The CDR3 nucleotides read TGTGCCAGCAGCCAAGATCGACGGCCCGAGGGCACTGAAGCTTTCTTT. Encoded protein: CASSQDRRPEGTEAFF.

This rearrangement joins TRBV27 to TRBJ1-5; 9 bases line up with TRBD1. The CDR3 runs 16 residues. Germline lookup yields CDR1 MNHEY and CDR2 SMNVEV (reference sequence). With V trimmed by 0 bases and J by 3 bases, 3 bases remained unmatched. CDR3 protein: CASSLSTGGTNQPQHF. CDR3 in DNA: TGTGCCAGCAGTTTATCGACAGGGGGGACCAATCAGCCCCAGCATTTT.

This chain joins TRBV5-6 and TRBJ2-2; D gene ambiguous. V lost 0 bases to trimming and J lost 7 bases, with 7 bases between them. Germline V gene data show CDR1 as SGHDT and CDR2 as YYEEEE. CDR3 length: 13 residues. The DNA for the CDR3 is TGTGCCAGCAGCTTGGGGGTAATCGGGGAGCTGTTTTTT. Protein: CASSLGVIGELFF.

The table lists this clonotype with a few counts. The V and J genes are TRBV20-1 and TRBJ2-7; D tentatively reads TRBD1 or TRBD2 (5 bases each). The CDR3 is made up of 14 amino acids. The V gene's germline CDR1 is DFQATT and CDR2 SNEGSKA (reference sequence). Trimming removed 6 bases from V and 5 bases from J, with 20 bases in between. CDR3 residues: CSAHSQGRGNEQYF. CDR3 nucleotide sequence: TGCAGTGCGCACAGCCAGGGTCGGGGTAACGAGCAGTACTTC.

This CDR3 is CATSRVGLAGSTDTQYF. The DNA of the CDR3 is TGTGCCACCAGCAGAGTTGGGCTAGCGGGCAGCACAGATACGCAGTATTTT. The chain uses TRBV15 and TRBJ2-3; 8 positions match TRBD2. The V and J ends lost 1 base and 0 bases, in that order; junction bases with no gene match: 6. Germline CDR1 and CDR2: LNHNV and YYDKDF (reference sequence). The CDR3 runs to 17 residues.

The V gene is TRBV7-2, the J gene TRBJ2-3; 7 bases match TRBD1. Germline V gene data show CDR1 as SGHTA and CDR2 as FQGNSA. The V segment lost 5 bases and the J segment 1 base; nucleotides outside the gene matches: 6. The CDR3 has 15 amino acids. CDR3 sequence (DNA): TGTGCCAGCAGCCGACAGGGAATGGGCACAGATACGCAGTATTTT. It encodes CASSRQGMGTDTQYF.

This clonotype was observed a handful of times. This sequence joins TRBV3-1 and TRBJ1-1, with D perhaps matching TRBD1 (5 bases). The V end lost 6 bases, the J end lost 4 bases, and 12 bases lay between the germline ends. Germline V CDR1 and CDR2: LGHDT, YNNKEL (reference sequence). This CDR3 is 13 amino acids long. This chain's CDR3 is CASSEGHGTEAFF. CDR3 nucleotides: TGTGCCAGCAGTGAAGGACACGGCACTGAAGCTTTCTTT.